Below, one T cell receptor (beta chain) is given with its context. The germline CDR1 and CDR2 sequences are SGHAT and FQNNGV. V was shortened by 5 bases and J by 2 bases, with 12 bases between the two germline ends. The CDR3 runs 15 residues. The data originate from a study of blood T cell repertoires in COVID-19. Study context: The study drew acute and convalescent COVID-19 samples from the United States, Italy and Spain.

Study processing details: Reference gene primers were amplified, and this amplification served to estimate nucleated cell counts. Assay: immunoSEQ multiplex PCR; the TCRdb copy retains only in-frame clones and omits some. The DNA gave D and trimming, while V, J and clone size come from that table. The sample has some 280,000 clones, more than 80% seen once; the top ten hold 2.5% to 3.5%. The sample was peripheral blood. The chain recombines TRBV11-2 with TRBJ2-2, with D possibly TRBD2 on 6 matching bases. This clonotype was obtained from a woman aged 30 to 39 with active or convalescent COVID-19. CDR3 nucleotides: TGTGCCAGCAGCGTCGGGACTCTAAACACCGGGGAGCTGTTTTTT. Encoded protein: CASSVGTLNTGELFF.